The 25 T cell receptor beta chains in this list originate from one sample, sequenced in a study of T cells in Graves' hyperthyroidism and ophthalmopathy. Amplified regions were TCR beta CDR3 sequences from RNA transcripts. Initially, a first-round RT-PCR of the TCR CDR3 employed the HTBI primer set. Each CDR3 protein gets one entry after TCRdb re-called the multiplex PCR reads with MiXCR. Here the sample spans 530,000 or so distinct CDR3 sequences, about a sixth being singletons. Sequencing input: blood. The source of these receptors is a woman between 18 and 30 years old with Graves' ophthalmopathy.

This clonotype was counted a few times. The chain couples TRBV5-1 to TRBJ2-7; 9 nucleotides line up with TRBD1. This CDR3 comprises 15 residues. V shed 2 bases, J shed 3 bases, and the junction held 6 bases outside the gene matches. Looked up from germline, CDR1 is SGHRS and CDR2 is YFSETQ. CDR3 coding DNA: TGCGCCAGCAGCTTCCGGGACAGGGTGGACTACGAGCAGTACTTC. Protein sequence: CASSFRDRVDYEQYF.

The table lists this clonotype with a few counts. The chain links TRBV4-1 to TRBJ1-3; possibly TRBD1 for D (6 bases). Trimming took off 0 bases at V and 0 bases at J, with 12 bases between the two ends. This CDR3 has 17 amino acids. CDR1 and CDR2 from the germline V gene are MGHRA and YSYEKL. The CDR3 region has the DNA TGCGCCAGCAGCCAAGAGGGGGCCCACTACTCTGGAAACACCATATATTTT. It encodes CASSQEGAHYSGNTIYF.

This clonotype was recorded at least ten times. DNA for the CDR3: TGTGCCAGCAGTTTCTCCACGGAGTACACCCAGTACTTC. Amino acids: CASSFSTEYTQYF. The chain combines TRBV28 with TRBJ2-5; D gene uncertain. Between the trimmed V and J ends, which lost 3 bases and 8 bases, there was a span of 13 bases. Germline V gives CDR1 MDHEN, CDR2 SYDVKM. The CDR3 length is 13 residues.

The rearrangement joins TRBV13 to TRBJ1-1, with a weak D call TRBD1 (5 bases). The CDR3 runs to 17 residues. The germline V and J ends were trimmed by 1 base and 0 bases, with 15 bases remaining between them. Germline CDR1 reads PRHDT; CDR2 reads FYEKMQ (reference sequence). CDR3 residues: CASSLVGRGPMNTEAFF. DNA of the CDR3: TGTGCCAGCAGCTTAGTGGGGCGAGGGCCCATGAACACTGAAGCTTTCTTT.

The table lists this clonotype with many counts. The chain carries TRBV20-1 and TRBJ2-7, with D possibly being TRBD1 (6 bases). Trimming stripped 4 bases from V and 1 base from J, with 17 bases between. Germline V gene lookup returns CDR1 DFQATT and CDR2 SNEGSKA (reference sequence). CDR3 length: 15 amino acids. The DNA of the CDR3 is TGCAGTGCTACCTATGACAGGCGAGGGTCCTACGAGCAGTACTTC. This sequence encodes CSATYDRRGSYEQYF.

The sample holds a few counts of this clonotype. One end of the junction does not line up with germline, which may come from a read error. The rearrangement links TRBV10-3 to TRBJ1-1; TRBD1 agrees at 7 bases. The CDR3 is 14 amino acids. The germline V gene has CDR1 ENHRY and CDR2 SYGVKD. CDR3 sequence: CAIRVTGLNTGAFF. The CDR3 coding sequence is TGTGCCATCAGAGTGACAGGGTTAAACACTGGAGCTTTCTTT.

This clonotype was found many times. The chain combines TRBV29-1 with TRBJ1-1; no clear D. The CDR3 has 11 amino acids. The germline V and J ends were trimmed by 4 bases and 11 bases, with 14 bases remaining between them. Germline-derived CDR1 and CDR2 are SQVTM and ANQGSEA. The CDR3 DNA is TGCAGCGTTGGAGGGTATAGGATGGCTTTCTTT. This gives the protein CSVGGYRMAFF.

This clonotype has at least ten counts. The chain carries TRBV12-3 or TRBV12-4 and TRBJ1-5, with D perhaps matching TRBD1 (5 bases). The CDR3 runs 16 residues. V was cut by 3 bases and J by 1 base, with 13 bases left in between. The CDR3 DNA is TGTGCCAGCAGTTTCTCCGGGGGGAGGAGCAATCAGCCCCAGCATTTT. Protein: CASSFSGGRSNQPQHF.

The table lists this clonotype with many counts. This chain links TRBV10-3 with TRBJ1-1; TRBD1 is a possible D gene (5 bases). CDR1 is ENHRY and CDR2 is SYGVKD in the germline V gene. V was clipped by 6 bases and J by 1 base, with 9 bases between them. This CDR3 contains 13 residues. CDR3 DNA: TGTGCCATCAGCATGGGACCGAACACTGAAGCTTTCTTT. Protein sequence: CAISMGPNTEAFF.

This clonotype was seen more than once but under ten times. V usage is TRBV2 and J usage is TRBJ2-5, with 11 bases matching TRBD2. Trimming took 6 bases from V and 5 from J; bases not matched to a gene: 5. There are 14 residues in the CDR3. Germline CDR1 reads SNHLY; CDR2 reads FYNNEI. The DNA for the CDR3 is TGTGCCAGCAGACGTAGCGGGGGGGGGGAGACCCAGTACTTC. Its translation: CASRRSGGGETQYF.

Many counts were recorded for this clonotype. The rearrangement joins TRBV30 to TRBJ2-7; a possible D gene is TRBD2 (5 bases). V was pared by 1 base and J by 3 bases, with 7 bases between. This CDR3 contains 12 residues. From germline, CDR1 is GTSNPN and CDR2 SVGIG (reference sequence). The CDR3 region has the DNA TGTGCCTGGAGTGGAGGGCTCTACGAGCAGTACTTC. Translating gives CAWSGGLYEQYF.

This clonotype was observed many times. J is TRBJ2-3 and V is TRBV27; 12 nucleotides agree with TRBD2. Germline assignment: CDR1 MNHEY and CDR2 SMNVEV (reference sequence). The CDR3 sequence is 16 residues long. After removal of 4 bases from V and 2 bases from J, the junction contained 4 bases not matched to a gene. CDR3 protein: CASSSRLAGATDTQYF. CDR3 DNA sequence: TGTGCCAGCAGTTCGCGACTAGCGGGGGCCACAGATACGCAGTATTTT.

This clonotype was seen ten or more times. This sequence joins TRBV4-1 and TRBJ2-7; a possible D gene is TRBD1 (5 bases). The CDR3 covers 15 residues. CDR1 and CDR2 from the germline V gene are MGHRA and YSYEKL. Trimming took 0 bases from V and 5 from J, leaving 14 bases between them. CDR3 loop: CASSQDRDSRDEQYF. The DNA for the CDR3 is TGCGCCAGCAGCCAAGATCGCGACAGCCGGGACGAGCAGTACTTC.

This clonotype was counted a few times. CDR3 amino acids: CASSFGGLNSPLHF. The CDR3 DNA reads TGTGCCAGCAGTTTTGGGGGGCTGAATTCACCCCTCCACTTT. The rearrangement joins TRBV28 to TRBJ1-6, with D perhaps matching TRBD1 (6 bases). This CDR3 spans 14 amino acids. In germline, CDR1 is MDHEN, CDR2 SYDVKM. V lost 3 bases and J lost 7, with 10 bases in between.

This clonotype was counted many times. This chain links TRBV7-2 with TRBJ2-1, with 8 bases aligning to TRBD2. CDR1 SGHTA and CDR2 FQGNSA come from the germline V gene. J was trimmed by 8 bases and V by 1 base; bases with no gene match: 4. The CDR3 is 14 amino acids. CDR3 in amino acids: CASSLETGGHEQFF. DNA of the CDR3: TGTGCCAGCAGCTTAGAGACGGGGGGGCATGAGCAGTTCTTC.

CDR3 region: CASFETGAGVNTEAFF. The CDR3 coding sequence is TGCGCCAGCTTTGAGACAGGGGCAGGCGTGAACACTGAAGCTTTCTTT. This chain joins TRBV5-1 and TRBJ1-1; 8 nucleotides agree with TRBD1. This CDR3 spans 16 amino acids. V gave up 7 bases and J gave up 0 bases; unmatched junction bases: 11. Per germline, CDR1 SGHRS and CDR2 YFSETQ.

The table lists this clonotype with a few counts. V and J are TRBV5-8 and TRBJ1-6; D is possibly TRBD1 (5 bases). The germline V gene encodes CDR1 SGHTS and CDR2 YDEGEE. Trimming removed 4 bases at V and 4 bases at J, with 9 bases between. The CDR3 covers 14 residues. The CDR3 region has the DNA TGTGCCAGCAGCCGGACACTTTATAATTCACCCCTCCACTTT. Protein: CASSRTLYNSPLHF.

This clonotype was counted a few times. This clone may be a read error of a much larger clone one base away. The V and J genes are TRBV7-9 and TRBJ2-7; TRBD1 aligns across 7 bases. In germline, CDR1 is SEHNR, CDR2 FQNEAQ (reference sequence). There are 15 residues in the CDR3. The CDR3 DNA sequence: TGTGTCAGCAGCTCGACCAAGGGACAGTCCTACGAGCAGTACTTC. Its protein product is CVSSSTKGQSYEQYF.

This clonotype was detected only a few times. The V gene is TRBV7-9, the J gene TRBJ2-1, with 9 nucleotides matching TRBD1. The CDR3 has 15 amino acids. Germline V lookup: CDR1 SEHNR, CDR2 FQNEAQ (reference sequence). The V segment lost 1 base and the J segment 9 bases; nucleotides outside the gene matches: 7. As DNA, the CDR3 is TGTGCCAGCAGCTTAGTCGGGACAGGGTATGGTGAGCAGTTCTTC. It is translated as CASSLVGTGYGEQFF.

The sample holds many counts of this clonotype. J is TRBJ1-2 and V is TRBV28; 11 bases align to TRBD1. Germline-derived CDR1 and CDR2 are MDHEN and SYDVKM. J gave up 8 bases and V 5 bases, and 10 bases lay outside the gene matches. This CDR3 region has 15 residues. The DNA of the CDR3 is TGTGCCAGCAGTCGCGGACAGGGGGCGCGTAAAGGCTACACCTTC. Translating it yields CASSRGQGARKGYTF.

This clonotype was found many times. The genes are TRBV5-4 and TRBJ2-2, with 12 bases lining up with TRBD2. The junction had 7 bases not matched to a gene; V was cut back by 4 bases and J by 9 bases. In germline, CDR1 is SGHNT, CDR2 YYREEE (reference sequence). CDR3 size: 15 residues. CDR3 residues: CASSPGLAGTRELFF. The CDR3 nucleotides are TGTGCCAGCAGCCCTGGACTAGCGGGAACCAGGGAGCTGTTTTTT.

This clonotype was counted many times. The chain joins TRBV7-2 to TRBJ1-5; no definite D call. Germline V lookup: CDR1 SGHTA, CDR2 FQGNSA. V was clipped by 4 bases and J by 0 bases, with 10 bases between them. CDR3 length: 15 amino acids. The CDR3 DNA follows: TGTGCCAGCAGCTCTCGGACTTCTAGCAATCAGCCCCAGCATTTT. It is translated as CASSSRTSSNQPQHF. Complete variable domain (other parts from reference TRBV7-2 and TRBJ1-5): GAGVSQSPSNKVTEKGKDVELRCDPISGHTALYWYRQSLGQGLEFLIYFQGNSAPDKSGLPSDRFSAERTGGSVSTLTIQRTQQEDSAVYLCASSSRTSSNQPQHFGDGTRLSIL.

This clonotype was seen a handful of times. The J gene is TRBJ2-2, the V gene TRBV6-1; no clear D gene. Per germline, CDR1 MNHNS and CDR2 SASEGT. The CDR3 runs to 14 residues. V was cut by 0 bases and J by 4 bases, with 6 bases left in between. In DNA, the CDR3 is TGTGCCAGCAGTGAAGCCCTCAGCACCGGGGAGCTGTTTTTT. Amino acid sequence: CASSEALSTGELFF.

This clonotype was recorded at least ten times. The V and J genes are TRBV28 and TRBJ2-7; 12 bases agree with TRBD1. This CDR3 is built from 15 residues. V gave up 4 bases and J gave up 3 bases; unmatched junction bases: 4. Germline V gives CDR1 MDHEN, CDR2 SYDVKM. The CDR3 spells CASSSGQGAFYEQYF. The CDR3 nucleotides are TGTGCCAGCAGTTCGGGACAGGGGGCTTTCTACGAGCAGTACTTC.

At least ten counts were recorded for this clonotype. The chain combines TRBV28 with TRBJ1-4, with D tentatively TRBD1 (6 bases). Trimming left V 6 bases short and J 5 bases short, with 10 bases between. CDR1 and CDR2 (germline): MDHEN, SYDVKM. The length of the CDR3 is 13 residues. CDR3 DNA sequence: TGTGCCAGCAGCCAGGGGATCAATGAAAAACTGTTTTTT. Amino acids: CASSQGINEKLFF.